These T cell receptor beta chains were read from a single sample in a study of shared clonotypes between healthy human individuals. Generated by immunoSEQ multiplex PCR, the TCRdb table keeps only in-frame clones and is missing some. This repertoire shows about 1 million clones, around 75% found once; its top ten account for around 1.5%. The sample comprised memory CD4+ T cells sorted from blood. These TCRs come from a man aged 18 to 35 in good health. The CDR3 runs from the conserved cysteine through the conserved F or W.

v_call	j_call	cdr3_aa
TRBV4-2	TRBJ2-7	CASSQFTGGSSYEQYF
TRBV5-1	TRBJ1-2	CASSVDSSYGYTF
TRBV7-7	TRBJ2-3	CASSRDRGADTQYF
TRBV5-1	TRBJ2-5	CASSRIRDSQETQYF
TRBV25-1	TRBJ1-4	CASSASGTANEKLFF
TRBV28	TRBJ1-5	CASTTTTGASNQPQHF
TRBV7-3	TRBJ2-3	CASSLRGSDTDTQYF
TRBV18	TRBJ2-7	CASSPGTSYEQYF
TRBV6-6	TRBJ1-3	CASRQGEGNTIYF
TRBV30	TRBJ1-4	CAWNAIDRWDEKLFF
TRBV2	TRBJ1-1	CASSREKRPNTEAFF
TRBV5-6	TRBJ2-7	CASERTGATYEQYF
TRBV6-6	TRBJ2-6	CASSYLGGANVLTF
TRBV6-5	TRBJ1-2	CASSRTGDGYTF
TRBV28	TRBJ2-7	CASRRTGTGSYEQYF
TRBV30	NA	CAWSRTGITYEQYF
TRBV29-1	TRBJ2-1	CSVGDADGYNEQFF
TRBV4-1	TRBJ1-1	CASSSRYGTEAFF
TRBV5-1	TRBJ2-3	CASSYGRSSTDTQYF
TRBV5-1	TRBJ2-1	CASSTGQISSYNEQFF
TRBV28	TRBJ1-2	CASSLGGPRGYTF
TRBV11-2	TRBJ2-2	CASSLAGRGTGELFF
TRBV11-3	TRBJ1-1	CASSATAMNTEAFF
TRBV5-8	TRBJ1-2	CASSLVVGGYTF
TRBV10-3	TRBJ1-1	CAIRASTANTEAFF
TRBV2	TRBJ1-2	CASRLTGGEGYTF
TRBV27	TRBJ1-5	CASRSGVISNQPQHF
TRBV5-6	TRBJ2-3	CASSPVGGRGTDTQYF
TRBV5-1	TRBJ1-2	CASSLAGAGTNYGYTF
TRBV4-3	TRBJ2-1	CASSQDGLTLSSYNEQFF
TRBV5-5	TRBJ2-5	CASTSEWGGETQYF
TRBV4-2	TRBJ2-5	CASSQELAGGPVKETQYF
TRBV5-4	TRBJ1-6	CASSLYGGNSPLHF
TRBV18	TRBJ1-4	CASSPGTAATNEKLFF
TRBV12-5	TRBJ2-3	CASGRARDSSTDTQYF
TRBV2	TRBJ1-5	CASSEDRGDQPQHF
TRBV6-6	TRBJ2-2	CASSYTQGAVTGELFF
TRBV4-1	TRBJ2-4	CASSQDVGGGYFSQNIQYF
TRBV6-1	TRBJ1-3	CASRSRGENTIYF
TRBV5-1	TRBJ2-7	CASSPKDFLAGGPHEQYF
TRBV27	TRBJ2-5	CASSSPRLGALGTQYF
TRBV19	TRBJ1-1	CASSIDQGNTEAFF
TRBV7-8	TRBJ1-6	CASSLGAPGAGGMSSPLHF
TRBV28	TRBJ2-7	CASSPQDYEQYF
TRBV7-8	TRBJ2-7	CASSFRDRGHEQYF
TRBV6-5	TRBJ2-5	CASSSPFSGLETQYF
TRBV5-6	TRBJ2-7	CASSLLGEGRNEQYF
TRBV6-5	TRBJ1-1	CASGQMGNTEAFF
TRBV6-6	TRBJ2-2	CASSGTLSGELFF
TRBV19	TRBJ1-6	CASSPSQGAQIPLHF
TRBV11-2	TRBJ2-7	CASSSATGVGEQYF
TRBV6-5	TRBJ1-2	CASSYSQASNYGYTF
TRBV19	TRBJ2-7	CASSPASRYEQYF
TRBV6-1	TRBJ1-2	CASSTAAANYGYTF
TRBV7-2	TRBJ1-2	CASSLSANYGYTF